The source of this T cell receptor beta chain is a study of cytomegalovirus exposure and HLA in healthy donors. Germline lookup yields CDR1 MNHEY and CDR2 SVGAGI. The CDR3 is made up of 15 amino acids. Trimming removed 4 bases from V and 2 bases from J; junction bases left unmatched: 3. TCRdb's table, derived via immunoSEQ multiplex PCR, lists solely in-frame clones and lacks some. The data contain about 65,000 clones, about 90% of them singletons. Input material: PBMCs. The rearrangement uses TRBV6-5 and TRBJ1-5; 9 positions agree with TRBD1. This TCR was sampled from a woman younger than 30 in good health and CMV-seronegative. The CDR3 DNA is TGTGCCAGCAGTTTGGGACAGGGAGGCAATCAGCCCCAGCATTTT. It specifies CASSLGQGGNQPQHF.